The 30 T cell receptor beta chains listed next were all sequenced from one sample in a study of post-analysis software for immune sequencing data. Study conclusions and caveats: In patients, four to six TRBV segments were more frequent than in controls, with TRBV5-6, TRBV5-1 and TRBV20-1 among them.

These receptors' targets are unknown. Unique molecular identifiers had been added to the TCR beta cDNA libraries. One entry per CDR3 protein results from TCRdb running MiXCR on the PCR reads. The table lists a few hundred thousand distinct CDR3 sequences, around 34% of them singletons. Sequenced input: blood. Source of these receptors: a girl under 18 with multiple sclerosis.

In its sample, this clonotype was seen many times. V usage is TRBV14 and J usage is TRBJ2-1; D not certain. V lost 1 base and J lost 5, with 9 bases in between. Germline-derived CDR1 and CDR2 are SGHDN and FVKESK. This CDR3 has 14 residues. Here the CDR3 DNA reads TGTGCCAGCAGCCAAGTGTCCGGGCACAATGAGCAGTTCTTC. It translates to CASSQVSGHNEQFF.

V gene TRBV5-6 combines with J gene TRBJ2-2; D gene ambiguous. CDR1 and CDR2 (germline): SGHDT, YYEEEE. CDR3 length: 15 residues. The ends were cut back, 1 base at V and 1 base at J, with 8 bases in the middle. DNA for the CDR3: TGTGCCAGCAGCTTGCTGACACTGAACACCGGGGAGCTGTTTTTT. This encodes CASSLLTLNTGELFF.

This clonotype was recorded a few times. This chain connects TRBV15 to TRBJ2-1; no definite D call. Trimming removed 0 bases at V and 6 bases at J, with 9 bases between. Germline V gene sequence: CDR1 LNHNV, CDR2 YYDKDF (reference sequence). The length of the CDR3 is 14 residues. DNA of the CDR3: TGTGCCACCAGCAGAGATCCCAAGGGCAATGAGCAGTTCTTC. This encodes CATSRDPKGNEQFF.

The table lists this clonotype with many counts. V gene TRBV11-2 combines with J gene TRBJ1-2; D remains ambiguous. The CDR3 consists of 12 residues. Trimming shortened V by 3 bases and J by 7 bases, and 9 bases separated the two germline ends. Per the germline V gene, CDR1 is SGHAT and CDR2 is FQNNGV. CDR3 protein: CASSLGVAGYTF. CDR3 coding DNA: TGTGCCAGCAGCTTGGGTGTCGCTGGCTACACCTTC.

To note about this clonotype: The junction departs from germline at one end; a sequencing error may be responsible. The chain is built from TRBV12-3 or TRBV12-4 and TRBJ2-3; D assignment may be TRBD1 or TRBD2 (6 bases each). This CDR3 has 13 amino acids. The CDR3 bases are TGTGCCAGCAGTTGGGGGGCCACAGATATGCAGTATTTT. Protein product: CASSWGATDMQYF.

A note on this clonotype: This may be a read error: a much more frequent sequence differs by one nucleotide. The chain couples TRBV20-1 to TRBJ2-3; D remains unclear. The germline CDR1 and CDR2 sequences are DFQATT and SNEGSKA (reference sequence). This CDR3 has 15 residues. CDR3 nucleotides: TGCAGTGCTAGTGATAGACTGCAGGCCACAGATACGCAGAATTTT. It yields the protein CSASDRLQATDTQNF.

This clonotype has a count of ten or more. This chain uses TRBV20-1 with TRBJ2-6; D is ambiguous. This CDR3 contains 14 residues. The ends were cut back, 4 bases at V and 0 bases at J, with 7 bases in the middle. Germline CDR1 and CDR2: DFQATT and SNEGSKA (reference sequence). CDR3 nucleotides: TGCAGTGCTATCCCGAGCTCTGGGGCCAACGTCCTGACTTTC. This codes for CSAIPSSGANVLTF.

This clonotype was counted many times. The chain is built from TRBV12-3 or TRBV12-4 and TRBJ1-2, with TRBD1 matching 7 bases. The J segment lost 1 base and the V segment lost 4 bases, leaving 3 bases of the junction unmatched. The CDR3 extends over 14 amino acids. CDR3 coding DNA: TGTGCCAGCAGTTGGACAGGTTTTAACTATGGCTACACCTTC. It is translated as CASSWTGFNYGYTF.

This clonotype was observed a few times. The gene calls are TRBV7-6 and TRBJ2-7, with D unresolved. CDR1 is SGHVS, CDR2 FNYEAQ, per germline. The germline V and J ends were trimmed by 2 bases and 7 bases, with 21 bases remaining between them. The CDR3 runs to 16 residues. The CDR3: CASSLNPGVTYNEQYF. For the CDR3, the DNA is TGTGCCAGCAGCTTAAACCCAGGCGTGACCTACAATGAGCAGTACTTC.

The CDR3 DNA sequence: TGTGCCAGCCACGTCTGCGGGGGACTAGCCAAAAACATTCAGTACTTC. As protein: CASHVCGGLAKNIQYF. This chain joins TRBV21-1 and TRBJ2-4; the table's D gene call, TRBD1, was not cross checked with the DNA. TRBV21-1 is classified as a pseudogene. The CDR3 extends over 16 amino acids.

This clonotype has ten or more counts. The chain employs TRBV20-1 and TRBJ2-1; 8 bases are shared with TRBD2. V was clipped by 1 base and J by 12 bases; unmatched bases: 20. The CDR3 is made up of 17 amino acids. Germline CDR1 DFQATT, CDR2 SNEGSKA (reference sequence). The CDR3 region has the DNA TGCAGTGCTAGAGCGGGTATGGAACTAGCGGACCCGTACGGGCAGTTCTTC. Amino acid sequence: CSARAGMELADPYGQFF.

There are many counts of this clonotype. The chain recombines TRBV4-1 with TRBJ2-7, with TRBD1 as a possible D gene (6 bases). The CDR3 runs 14 residues. V shed 4 bases and J shed 0 bases, with 10 bases lying between them. CDR1 MGHRA and CDR2 YSYEKL come from the germline V gene. The CDR3 nucleotides are TGCGCCAGCAGCCGGGAAGGGGGCTCCTACGAGCAGTACTTC. It translates to CASSREGGSYEQYF.

This clonotype was recorded many times. The V gene is TRBV20-1, the J gene TRBJ2-1; 13 positions agree with TRBD2. Germline V gene sequence: CDR1 DFQATT, CDR2 SNEGSKA (reference sequence). V shed 3 bases, J shed 9 bases, and the junction held 5 bases outside the gene matches. There are 14 residues in the CDR3. CDR3: CSASGLAGDGEQFF. For the CDR3, the DNA is TGCAGTGCTAGTGGACTAGCGGGAGACGGTGAGCAGTTCTTC.

This clonotype has only a few counts. The chain links TRBV9 to TRBJ2-2; 7 positions agree with TRBD1. CDR1 is SGDLS and CDR2 is YYNGEE in the germline V gene. V shed 3 bases and J 6 bases; nucleotides not matched to a gene: 2. The length of the CDR3 is 13 residues. CDR3 protein: CASSGRGPGELFF. The CDR3 bases are TGTGCCAGCAGCGGAAGGGGGCCCGGGGAGCTGTTTTTT.

This clonotype was detected ten times or more. The chain joins TRBV7-9 to TRBJ1-4; 8 bases match TRBD1. The germline V gene has CDR1 SEHNR and CDR2 FQNEAQ (reference sequence). V was clipped by 1 base and J by 8 bases; unmatched bases: 6. The CDR3 loop spans 15 amino acids. The CDR3 is CASSLGRQGSEKLFF. For the CDR3, the DNA is TGTGCCAGCAGCTTAGGACGACAGGGGAGCGAAAAACTGTTTTTT.

The sample holds one count of this clonotype. The V gene is TRBV18, the J gene TRBJ2-7; 15 bases match TRBD2. The last part of the DNA fits TRBJ2-5 better; the J call may be wrong. Per the germline V gene, CDR1 is KGHSH and CDR2 is LQKENI. CDR3 length equals 16 residues. The CDR3 reads CASSPGLAGGGETQYF. The CDR3 coding sequence is TGTGCCAGCTCACCGGGACTAGCGGGAGGAGGAGAGACCCAGTACTTC.

This clonotype was counted at least ten times. The rearrangement links TRBV12-3 or TRBV12-4 to TRBJ2-4; D may match TRBD1 or TRBD2 (6 bases each). CDR3 length: 20 amino acids. V was trimmed by 0 bases and J by 3 bases, leaving 24 bases between them. CDR3 sequence: CASSLATGSGAEGGKNIQYF. The CDR3 region has the DNA TGTGCCAGCAGTTTAGCCACTGGCTCGGGGGCGGAGGGTGGCAAAAACATTCAGTACTTC.

About this clonotype itself: A much larger clone is a single base away; this may be a read error. This chain joins TRBV9 and TRBJ2-1; maybe TRBD2 (6 bases). The closer fit of TRBJ2-7 to the DNA end suggests the J call may be wrong. Germline CDR1 and CDR2: SGDLS and YYNGEE. CDR3 length equals 15 residues. CDR3 coding DNA: TGTGCCAGCACTACCGGGACTCAGAACTACAATGAGCAGTACTTC. This sequence encodes CASTTGTQNYNEQYF.

This clonotype was seen many times. The rearrangement links TRBV12-3 or TRBV12-4 to TRBJ1-2, with TRBD1 as a possible D gene (5 bases). CDR3 length: 13 amino acids. V lost 6 bases and J 1 base, leaving 9 bases between the germline ends. CDR3: CASRRQGNYGYTF. CDR3 coding DNA: TGTGCCAGCAGGCGCCAGGGTAACTATGGCTACACCTTC.

This clonotype was recorded at least ten times. The chain links TRBV20-1 to TRBJ2-3; 12 positions agree with TRBD1. Unmatched junction bases numbered 3, after V lost 5 bases and J lost 3 bases. Germline-derived CDR1 and CDR2 are DFQATT and SNEGSKA (reference sequence). The CDR3 is made up of 14 amino acids. CDR3: CSAWDRGRTDTQYF. CDR3 DNA sequence: TGCAGTGCTTGGGACAGGGGGCGGACAGATACGCAGTATTTT.

With regard to this clonotype: A much larger clone is a single base away; this may be a read error. The CDR3 nucleotides are TGTGCCAGCAGCTTAAAAAGGGGGTATGGCTACACCTTC. Protein product: CASSLKRGYGYTF. The chain links TRBV7-2 to TRBJ1-2, with a weak D call TRBD1 (6 bases). This CDR3 spans 13 amino acids. Germline V lookup: CDR1 SGHTA, CDR2 FQGNSA. The V and J ends lost 2 bases and 5 bases respectively, with 9 bases between them.

Ten or more counts support this clonotype. The chain uses TRBV20-1 and TRBJ2-6, with 7 bases aligning to TRBD1. In germline, CDR1 is DFQATT, CDR2 SNEGSKA (reference sequence). This CDR3 is 14 amino acids long. V shed 6 bases and J 0 bases; nucleotides not matched to a gene: 2. The CDR3 bases are TGCAGTGCCAACAGGGGCTCTGGGGCCAACGTCCTGACTTTC. Protein sequence: CSANRGSGANVLTF.

The rearrangement links TRBV20-1 to TRBJ2-7, with 8 bases fitting TRBD2. J gave up 3 bases and V 3 bases, and 10 bases lay outside the gene matches. The CDR3 length is 15 residues. Germline values: CDR1 DFQATT, CDR2 SNEGSKA (reference sequence). CDR3 sequence: CSASEKREYFYEQYF. As DNA, the CDR3 is TGCAGTGCTAGTGAAAAGCGGGAGTATTTCTACGAGCAGTACTTC.

V and J are TRBV10-2 and TRBJ2-3; D is uncertain. Deletions cut 0 bases from V and 6 bases from J, with 7 bases between. In germline, CDR1 is WSHSY, CDR2 SAAADI. The CDR3 is 13 residues long. The CDR3 coding sequence is TGCGCCAGCAGTGAGTCAGGGCCCGATACGCAGTATTTT. This gives the protein CASSESGPDTQYF.

Of note for this clonotype: This could be a read error, since a much larger clone is one nucleotide away. The chain carries TRBV28 and TRBJ2-1; 8 nucleotides match TRBD1. With the DNA end fitting TRBJ2-7 better, the J assignment may be wrong. The CDR3 spans 13 residues. CDR1 and CDR2 from the germline V gene are MDHEN and SYDVKM. CDR3 sequence (DNA): TGTGCCGCTCAGGGGGCGCCGTACAATGAGCAGTACTTC. Its translation: CAAQGAPYNEQYF.

Details on this clonotype: A much larger clone lies one base from this, so it may be a read error. The chain employs TRBV3-1 and TRBJ2-1, with D perhaps matching TRBD2 (5 bases). The end of the DNA fits TRBJ2-7 better, so the J call may be wrong. This CDR3 is 16 amino acids long. Germline V gene data show CDR1 as LGHDT and CDR2 as YNNKEL (reference sequence). The CDR3 sequence: CASSSRGRSSYNEQYF. The CDR3, as DNA: TGTGCCAGCAGCTCCCGCGGGCGGAGCTCCTACAATGAGCAGTACTTC.

This chain joins TRBV9 and TRBJ1-1; D not resolved. V gave up 3 bases and J gave up 2 bases, with 8 bases separating them. This CDR3 region has 13 residues. Germline V gene data show CDR1 as SGDLS and CDR2 as YYNGEE. Written as DNA, the CDR3 is TGTGCCAGCAGCGCGGATGCAAACACTGAAGCTTTCTTT. Translation gives CASSADANTEAFF.

This clonotype was picked up many times. The V and J genes are TRBV7-9 and TRBJ2-5; TRBD2 is a possible D gene (6 bases). Trimming removed 5 bases at V and 1 base at J, with 14 bases between. This CDR3 comprises 15 residues. Germline V gives CDR1 SEHNR, CDR2 FQNEAQ (reference sequence). DNA for the CDR3: TGTGCCAGCAGCCGACCGGAGGGTTCCCAAGAGACCCAGTACTTC. As protein: CASSRPEGSQETQYF.

This clonotype came up many times. The rearrangement joins TRBV5-1 to TRBJ2-3; 9 nucleotides agree with TRBD2. From germline, CDR1 is SGHRS and CDR2 YFSETQ. Trimming cost V 4 bases and J 4 bases; bases outside gene matches: 10. The CDR3 loop spans 16 amino acids. This CDR3 is CASSPLLAGTPDTQYF. DNA of the CDR3: TGCGCCAGCAGCCCCCTCCTAGCGGGAACTCCAGATACGCAGTATTTT.

The chain uses TRBV4-1 and TRBJ1-1; 10 positions agree with TRBD1. The V gene's germline CDR1 is MGHRA and CDR2 YSYEKL. The V segment lost 3 bases and the J segment 1 base; nucleotides outside the gene matches: 2. The CDR3 loop spans 15 amino acids. CDR3 DNA sequence: TGCGCCAGCAGCCAGGACAGGGGGAGGAACACTGAAGCTTTCTTT. Its translation is CASSQDRGRNTEAFF.